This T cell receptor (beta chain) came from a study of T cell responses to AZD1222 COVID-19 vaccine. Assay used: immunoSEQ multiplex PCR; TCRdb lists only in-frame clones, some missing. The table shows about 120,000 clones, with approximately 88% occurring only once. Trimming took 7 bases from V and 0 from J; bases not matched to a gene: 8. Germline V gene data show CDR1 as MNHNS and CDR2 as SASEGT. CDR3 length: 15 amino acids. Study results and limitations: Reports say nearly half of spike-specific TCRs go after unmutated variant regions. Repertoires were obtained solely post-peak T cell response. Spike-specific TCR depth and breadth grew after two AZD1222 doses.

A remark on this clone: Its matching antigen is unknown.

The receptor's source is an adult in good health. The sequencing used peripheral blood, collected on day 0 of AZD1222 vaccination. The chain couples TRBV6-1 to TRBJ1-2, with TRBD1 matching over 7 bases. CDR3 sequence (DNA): TGTGCCAGCATTAAACCGGGACAGACTAACTATGGCTACACCTTC. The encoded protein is CASIKPGQTNYGYTF.